The 6 T cell receptor beta chains reported below all come from one sample, sequenced in a study of T-cell reconstitution after alpha-beta-depleted transplantation in children. Preparation of the TCRbeta library involved a method that used unique molecular identifiers. TCRdb passed the PCR reads through MiXCR, listing each CDR3 protein once. The sample lists hundreds of thousands of distinct CDR3 sequences, 12% seen once, with approximately 2.9% in the top ten. The specimen was PBMCs from the stem cell graft donor, collected from the stem cell graft. These receptors were taken from a human donor who donated a stem cell graft to a child with acute lymphoblastic leukemia.

On this clonotype itself: A clone one base away is much larger, so this may be a read error. The V call is TRBV7-9, the J call TRBJ2-1, with TRBD1 matching over 7 bases. Germline CDR1 SEHNR, CDR2 FQNEAQ (reference sequence). CDR3 length equals 17 residues. The CDR3: CAGSPPLNVRGLDEQFF. The CDR3 DNA is TGTGCCGGCAGCCCCCCGCTCAACGTGAGGGGGCTCGATGAGCAGTTCTTC.

This clonotype was observed many times. This chain links TRBV6-1 with TRBJ2-7; D might be TRBD1 or TRBD2, each matching 5 bases. This CDR3 is built from 16 residues. Germline loops: CDR1 MNHNS, CDR2 SASEGT. V was cut by 6 bases and J by 7 bases, with 25 bases left in between. The CDR3 sequence: CASSDWGSSRSSEQYF. CDR3 nucleotides: TGTGCCAGCAGCGACTGGGGGTCTAGCAGGTCGTCTGAGCAGTACTTC.

The chain uses TRBV19 and TRBJ2-7, with D perhaps assigned TRBD1 or TRBD2 (7 bases each). Between the trimmed V and J ends, which lost 10 bases and 0 bases, there was a span of 13 bases. Germline V CDR1 and CDR2: LNHDA, SQIVND (reference sequence). This CDR3 contains 13 residues. CDR3 sequence (DNA): TGTGCCAACAGCGGGACAGTCTCCTACGAGCAGTACTTC. Translation gives CANSGTVSYEQYF.

This clonotype was counted between two and nine times. The CDR3 spells CASSPRPQGYGYTF. The CDR3 bases are TGCGCCAGCAGCCCCCGCCCACAGGGTTATGGCTACACCTTC. The V and J genes are TRBV5-1 and TRBJ1-2; a weak D match, TRBD1 (6 bases). Germline V gene data show CDR1 as SGHRS and CDR2 as YFSETQ. V was pared by 4 bases and J by 5 bases, with 15 bases between. This CDR3 is 14 amino acids long.

This clonotype came up a few times. Relative to the germline gene, one junction end is altered; a read error may explain this. The rearrangement links TRBV7-9 to TRBJ2-1; D remains ambiguous. CDR1 and CDR2 from the germline V gene are SEHNR and FQNEAQ (reference sequence). The CDR3 is 16 residues long. The CDR3 loop is CASTLGYGFAYNEQFF. CDR3 sequence (DNA): TGTGCCAGCACCTTAGGCTATGGGTTTGCCTACAATGAGCAGTTCTTC. Variable domain in full (rest from reference TRBV7-9 and TRBJ2-1): DTGVSQNPRHKITKRGQNVTFRCDPISEHNRLYWYRQTLGQGPEFLTYFQNEAQLEKSRLLSDRFSAERPKGSFSTLEIQRTEQGDSAMYLCASTLGYGFAYNEQFFGPGTRLTVL.

V usage is TRBV6-5 and J usage is TRBJ1-2; 7 bases map to TRBD1. This CDR3 is built from 19 residues. The germline CDR1 and CDR2 sequences are MNHEY and SVGAGI. J gave up 0 bases and V 0 bases, and 13 bases lay outside the gene matches. CDR3 sequence: CASSYSTPGGFRANYGYTF. CDR3 sequence (DNA): TGTGCCAGCAGTTACTCGACCCCAGGGGGGTTTCGTGCTAACTATGGCTACACCTTC.